The 31 T cell receptor beta chains given below trace back to one sample, sequenced in a study of radiation and T cells in renal cell carcinoma. Profiled with immunoSEQ multiplex PCR; TCRdb holds only in-frame clones, not every one. The repertoire holds around 76,000 clones, with roughly 80% as singletons. Noted time point: blood 2 weeks post-SBRT. Described treatment: 15 Gy SBRT to primary tumor, nephrectomy 4 weeks later. The specimen comprised blood, sampled from a patient whose treatment included radiotherapy and nephrectomy. These receptors were collected from a man aged 60 to 69 with renal cell carcinoma.

This clone occurred a few times. The gene calls are TRBV11-2 and TRBJ1-2; 7 bases align to TRBD1. CDR1 is SGHAT and CDR2 is FQNNGV in the germline V gene. The CDR3 totals 16 residues. The V and J ends lost 4 bases and 5 bases, in that order; junction bases with no gene match: 13. For the CDR3, the DNA is TGTGCCAGCAGCTCCCTCGGCGGGACAGCTCTTTATGGCTACACCTTC. Amino acid sequence: CASSSLGGTALYGYTF.

The chain carries TRBV25-1 and TRBJ2-3, with 10 bases aligning to TRBD1. CDR1 and CDR2 from the germline V gene are MGHDK and SYGVNS. The J segment lost 4 bases and the V segment lost 11 bases, leaving 12 bases of the junction unmatched. The CDR3 consists of 15 residues. The CDR3 coding sequence is TGTGCCGCACTGGGGGGGGGACAGGGGCCAGATACGCAGTATTTT. It translates to CAALGGGQGPDTQYF.

The chain carries TRBV4-3 and TRBJ2-1; the match to TRBD2 covers 13 bases. Germline assignment: CDR1 LGHNA and CDR2 YSLEER. V gave up 0 bases and J gave up 8 bases; unmatched junction bases: 10. The CDR3 runs 18 residues. This CDR3 reads CASSQDSLGTSGIYEQFF. As DNA, the CDR3 is TGCGCCAGCAGCCAAGACTCCCTAGGGACTAGCGGGATTTATGAGCAGTTCTTC.

In nucleotides, the CDR3 is TGTGCCAGCAAGGGCGGCTACACAGATACGCAGTATTTT. Translating it yields CASKGGYTDTQYF. The V call is TRBV2, the J call TRBJ2-3; D uncertain. The CDR3 has 13 amino acids. Per the germline V gene, CDR1 is SNHLY and CDR2 is FYNNEI. V was cut by 7 bases and J by 2 bases, with 10 bases left in between.

This clone was seen just once. The chain links TRBV25-1 to TRBJ1-2, with D possibly TRBD1 on 5 matching bases. Per germline, CDR1 MGHDK and CDR2 SYGVNS. The CDR3 consists of 15 residues. V dropped 5 bases and J dropped 4 bases, with 17 bases sitting between them. The CDR3 sequence is CASSKTFGGIYGYTF. The CDR3 nucleotides are TGTGCCAGCAGTAAAACCTTTGGGGGGATCTATGGCTACACCTTC.

This sequence joins TRBV29-1 and TRBJ1-1; 8 bases are shared with TRBD1. Germline V CDR1 and CDR2: SQVTM, ANQGSEA. The CDR3 extends over 13 amino acids. Trimming at V came to 6 bases and at J to 0 bases, leaving 3 bases not matched to a gene. CDR3 sequence: CSVVTGVNTEAFF. The CDR3 region has the DNA TGCAGCGTCGTGACAGGGGTGAACACTGAAGCTTTCTTT.

This chain connects TRBV21-1 to TRBJ1-1; TRBD1 is taken as the D call from the table, unchecked against the DNA. TRBV21-1 is a listed pseudogene. The CDR3 consists of 18 residues. The CDR3 spells CASSLVVDSRYQNTEAFF. The CDR3 nucleotides are TGTGCCAGCAGCCTCGTAGTAGACAGCCGCTACCAGAACACTGAAGCTTTCTTT.

The genes are TRBV6-1 and TRBJ1-1; D is unclear. This CDR3 comprises 14 residues. CDR1 MNHNS and CDR2 SASEGT come from the germline V gene. V was shortened by 6 bases and J by 5 bases, with 16 bases between the two germline ends. The CDR3 sequence is CASSGHFPPTEAFF. The CDR3 bases are TGTGCCAGCAGCGGCCACTTTCCTCCTACTGAAGCTTTCTTT.

J is TRBJ2-1 and V is TRBV4-1; D gene uncertain. CDR1 is MGHRA and CDR2 is YSYEKL in the germline V gene. CDR3 length: 13 amino acids. V lost 2 bases, J lost 4 bases, and 6 bases lay in between. CDR3 in DNA: TGCGCCAGCAGCCAAAGGATTTACAATGAGCAGTTCTTC. It encodes CASSQRIYNEQFF.

This rearrangement joins TRBV13 to TRBJ1-4; the match to TRBD1 covers 11 bases. V was clipped by 4 bases and J by 7 bases; unmatched bases: 5. Per germline, CDR1 PRHDT and CDR2 FYEKMQ (reference sequence). The CDR3 has 15 amino acids. The CDR3 loop reads CASSSTGTGGEKLFF. In DNA, the CDR3 is TGTGCCAGCAGCTCGACCGGGACAGGGGGTGAAAAACTGTTTTTT.

This chain uses TRBV5-6 with TRBJ2-7; D unresolved. The germline CDR1 and CDR2 sequences are SGHDT and YYEEEE. The V gene lost 0 bases and the J gene lost 2 bases, with 9 bases spanning the gap. CDR3 length: 14 residues. The CDR3 protein is CASSLALSPYEQYF. The CDR3 DNA is TGTGCCAGCAGCTTGGCTCTCAGCCCCTACGAGCAGTACTTC.

The chain uses TRBV4-2 and TRBJ2-1; tentatively, D is TRBD1 or TRBD2 (5 bases each). CDR1 and CDR2 (germline): LGHNA, YNFKEQ. This CDR3 has 13 amino acids. The ends were cut back, 3 bases at V and 9 bases at J, with 12 bases in the middle. The CDR3 region is CASSQRGAGEQFF. CDR3 in DNA: TGTGCCAGCAGCCAGAGGGGCGCGGGTGAGCAGTTCTTC.

The rearrangement joins TRBV5-4 to TRBJ1-2; 7 nucleotides align to TRBD1. This CDR3 is 14 amino acids long. Germline loops: CDR1 SGHNT, CDR2 YYREEE (reference sequence). V was pared by 0 bases and J by 3 bases, with 2 bases of the junction left unmatched. CDR3 in DNA: TGTGCCAGCAGCTTGGCCGGGACAGACTATGGCTACACCTTC. Protein sequence: CASSLAGTDYGYTF. Based on the CDR3 plus reference TRBV5-4 and TRBJ1-2, the full variable domain is ETGVTQSPTHLIKTRGQQVTLRCSSQSGHNTVSWYQQALGQGPQFIFQYYREEENGRGNFPPRFSGLQFPNYSSELNVNALELDDSALYLCASSLAGTDYGYTFGSGTRLTVV.

This clone has just one count. The chain has TRBV4-1 and TRBJ2-1; 12 nucleotides match TRBD2. The CDR3 totals 17 residues. Per germline, CDR1 MGHRA and CDR2 YSYEKL. Unmatched junction bases numbered 3, after V lost 0 bases and J lost 3 bases. This chain's CDR3 is CASSQDLLAGGYNEQFF. Written as DNA, the CDR3 is TGCGCCAGCAGCCAAGATCTACTAGCGGGGGGCTACAATGAGCAGTTCTTC.

This chain joins TRBV10-3 and TRBJ2-5, with unresolved D. The CDR3 consists of 12 residues. Trimming cost V 3 bases and J 2 bases, with 4 bases left between them. CDR1 ENHRY and CDR2 SYGVKD come from the germline V gene. The CDR3 loop is CAISDWQETQYF. CDR3 DNA sequence: TGTGCCATCAGTGACTGGCAAGAGACCCAGTACTTC.

Written as DNA, the CDR3 is TGTGCCAGCAGTTTAGGAGGCCTTTGGAGCAATCAGCCCCAGCATTTT. It translates to CASSLGGLWSNQPQHF. The rearrangement links TRBV28 to TRBJ1-5; D ambiguous. CDR1 is MDHEN, CDR2 SYDVKM, per germline. The CDR3 is 16 residues long. The V end lost 2 bases, the J end lost 1 base, and 12 bases lay between the germline ends.

This chain connects TRBV29-1 to TRBJ2-7; TRBD1 or TRBD2 may be the D gene (6 bases each). This CDR3 region has 12 residues. The germline CDR1 and CDR2 sequences are SQVTM and ANQGSEA. The V gene lost 3 bases and the J gene lost 5 bases, with 11 bases spanning the gap. The DNA for the CDR3 is TGCAGCGTTGATGACGGGGGCGACGAGCAGTACTTC. It encodes CSVDDGGDEQYF.

This clone came up once. The V gene is TRBV9, the J gene TRBJ1-6; the match to TRBD1 covers 7 bases. V trimming: 7 bases; J trimming: 8 bases; junction bases outside the gene matches: 3. The CDR3 length is 12 residues. The germline gives CDR1 SGDLS, CDR2 YYNGEE. The CDR3 DNA sequence: TGTGCCAGCGGTACAGGGGATTCACCCCTCCACTTT. Protein sequence: CASGTGDSPLHF. Together with reference TRBV9 and TRBJ1-6, the CDR3 gives the full variable domain: DSGVTQTPKHLITATGQRVTLRCSPRSGDLSVYWYQQSLDQGLQFLIQYYNGEERAKGNILERFSAQQFPDLHSELNLSSLELGDSALYFCASGTGDSPLHFGNGTRLTVT.

The rearrangement joins TRBV19 to TRBJ2-1; the match to TRBD1 covers 10 bases. V lost 6 bases, J lost 9 bases, and 8 bases stayed unmatched. This CDR3 has 14 residues. Germline CDR1 is LNHDA and CDR2 is SQIVND (reference sequence). The CDR3: CASSRPGTGAEQFF. The CDR3 DNA reads TGTGCCAGTAGCCGTCCCGGGACAGGGGCTGAGCAGTTCTTC.

This clone has just a few counts. The chain links TRBV7-9 to TRBJ2-1, with 10 bases matching TRBD2. With 5 bases clipped from V and 4 bases from J, the junction kept 11 bases outside the gene matches. Germline V CDR1 and CDR2: SEHNR, FQNEAQ (reference sequence). The length of the CDR3 is 17 residues. In DNA form, the CDR3 reads TGTGCCAGCAGCCCAGCAGCTAGCGGGAGATCATACAATGAGCAGTTCTTC. Amino acid sequence: CASSPAASGRSYNEQFF.

The rearrangement links TRBV7-2 to TRBJ2-5; TRBD2 agrees at 10 bases. Germline CDR1 reads SGHTA; CDR2 reads FQGNSA. The V gene end was trimmed by 2 bases and the J gene end by 2 bases; junction bases not matched to a gene: 5. This CDR3 is built from 16 residues. In DNA form, the CDR3 reads TGTGCCAGCAGCTTATCCAGTAGCGGGAGGCAAGAGACCCAGTACTTC. This sequence encodes CASSLSSSGRQETQYF.

CDR3: CASSLRQGGVSDEQYF. The CDR3 nucleotides are TGTGCCAGCAGCTTACGTCAGGGAGGTGTCTCTGACGAGCAGTACTTC. The chain joins TRBV9 to TRBJ2-7; possibly TRBD2 for D (6 bases). V lost 4 bases and J lost 5, with 22 bases in between. The CDR3 loop spans 16 amino acids. Per the germline V gene, CDR1 is SGDLS and CDR2 is YYNGEE.

The V and J genes are TRBV7-3 and TRBJ2-6, with D perhaps TRBD2 (6 bases). Trimming removed 2 bases from V and 0 bases from J, with 11 bases in between. The CDR3 has 17 amino acids. Germline assignment: CDR1 SGHTA and CDR2 FQGTGA. This CDR3 is CASSLSGGNSGANVLTF. The CDR3, as DNA: TGTGCCAGCAGCTTATCAGGAGGGAACTCTGGGGCCAACGTCCTGACTTTC.

V gene TRBV21-1 combines with J gene TRBJ1-1. TRBV21-1 is recorded as a pseudogene. The CDR3 sequence is 10 residues long. CDR3 nucleotides: TGTGCCAGCGGGAACACTGAAGCTTTCTTT. Translating it yields CASGNTEAFF.

V gene TRBV25-1 combines with J gene TRBJ1-1, with a possible D match to TRBD1 (6 bases). This CDR3 has 13 residues. The ends were cut back, 6 bases at V and 2 bases at J, with 10 bases in the middle. Germline lookup yields CDR1 MGHDK and CDR2 SYGVNS. The CDR3 region is CASREGGNTEAFF. In nucleotides, the CDR3 is TGTGCCAGCAGGGAGGGGGGAAACACTGAAGCTTTCTTT.

The genes are TRBV4-3 and TRBJ2-2, with TRBD2 identical over 7 bases. Looked up from germline, CDR1 is LGHNA and CDR2 is YSLEER. The CDR3 has 15 residues. The V gene end was trimmed by 0 bases and the J gene end by 6 bases; junction bases not matched to a gene: 4. CDR3 residues: CASSQDRGSPGELFF. The CDR3 nucleotides read TGCGCCAGCAGCCAAGATCGCGGGAGCCCCGGGGAGCTGTTTTTT.

V gene TRBV13 combines with J gene TRBJ2-7, with D tentatively TRBD1 or TRBD2 (7 bases each). V dropped 6 bases and J dropped 5 bases, with 14 bases sitting between them. CDR1 is PRHDT and CDR2 is FYEKMQ in the germline V gene (reference sequence). The CDR3 consists of 13 residues. The CDR3 DNA sequence: TGTGCCAGCAGGATATCAGGGGGGGACGAGCAGTACTTC. This encodes CASRISGGDEQYF.

J is TRBJ2-3 and V is TRBV28; D is possibly TRBD2 (7 bases). This CDR3 is built from 14 residues. The germline V gene has CDR1 MDHEN and CDR2 SYDVKM. Trimming removed 7 bases at V and 7 bases at J, with 18 bases between. The CDR3 loop reads CASKLLAGDNTQYF. The CDR3 coding sequence is TGTGCCAGCAAACTACTGGCGGGGGACAATACGCAGTATTTT.

V gene TRBV13 combines with J gene TRBJ2-1; 12 positions agree with TRBD2. Germline V gene lookup returns CDR1 PRHDT and CDR2 FYEKMQ (reference sequence). This CDR3 contains 16 residues. The J segment lost 2 bases and the V segment lost 5 bases, leaving 4 bases of the junction unmatched. The CDR3 is CASSATSGSPYNEQFF. As DNA, the CDR3 is TGTGCCAGCAGCGCGACTAGCGGGAGCCCCTACAATGAGCAGTTCTTC.

This clone was counted only a few times. V usage is TRBV2 and J usage is TRBJ1-2; a weak D match, TRBD1 (6 bases). Germline V gives CDR1 SNHLY, CDR2 FYNNEI. V dropped 0 bases and J dropped 3 bases, with 14 bases sitting between them. CDR3 length: 16 amino acids. Written as DNA, the CDR3 is TGTGCCAGCAGTGAAGCGCTTGGGGGCGCTGACTATGGCTACACCTTC. This codes for CASSEALGGADYGYTF.

This clone was detected only a few times. The genes are TRBV21-1 and TRBJ1-5. TRBV21-1 is reported as a pseudogene. The CDR3 has 11 amino acids. CDR3 in amino acids: CARRGSQPQHF. CDR3 sequence (DNA): TGTGCCCGCAGAGGAAGTCAGCCCCAGCATTTT.